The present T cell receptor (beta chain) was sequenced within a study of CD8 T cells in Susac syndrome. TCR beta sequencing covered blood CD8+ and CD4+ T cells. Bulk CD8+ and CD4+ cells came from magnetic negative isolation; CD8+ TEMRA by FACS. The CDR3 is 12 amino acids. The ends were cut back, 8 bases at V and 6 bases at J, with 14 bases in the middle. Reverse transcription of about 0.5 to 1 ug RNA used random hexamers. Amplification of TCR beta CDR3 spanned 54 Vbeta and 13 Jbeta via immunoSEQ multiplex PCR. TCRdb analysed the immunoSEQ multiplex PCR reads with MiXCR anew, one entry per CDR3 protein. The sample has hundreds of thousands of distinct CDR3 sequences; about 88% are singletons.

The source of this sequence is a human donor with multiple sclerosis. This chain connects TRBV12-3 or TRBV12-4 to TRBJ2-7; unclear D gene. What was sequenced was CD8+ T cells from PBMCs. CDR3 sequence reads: CASSQSISEQYF. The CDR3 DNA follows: TGTGCCAGCTCACAGAGTATAAGCGAGCAGTACTTC.